The present T cell receptor (beta chain) was sequenced within a study of blood T cells in healthy people across ages. The CDR3 has 12 amino acids. Germline-derived CDR1 and CDR2 are MNHEY and SVGEGT. Trimming shortened V by 0 bases and J by 8 bases, and 8 bases separated the two germline ends. This clonotype was seen a few times. Together with a sample-barcoded 5' primer, a J-beta primer mix was included in a second PCR lasting about 7 to 12 cycles. From the 5' RACE reads, TCRdb called clonotypes with MiXCR, one entry per CDR3 protein. Of about 580,000 distinct CDR3 sequences detected, roughly 43% appear once; the ten largest clones hold under 30%.

This clonotype was sampled from a man older than 75 in good health. The chain couples TRBV6-2 or TRBV6-3 to TRBJ2-7, with D uncertain. The sample was blood. CDR3 in DNA: TGTGCCAGCAGTTACTCAGGCACTAAGCAGTACTTC. Its protein is CASSYSGTKQYF.